This T cell receptor beta chain originates from a study of cytomegalovirus exposure and HLA in healthy donors. The CDR3 runs to 16 residues. Germline lookup yields CDR1 MNHEY and CDR2 SMNVEV (reference sequence). V gave up 3 bases and J gave up 4 bases, with 19 bases separating them. Clones were read by immunoSEQ multiplex PCR, and TCRdb kept only the in-frame ones, dropping some. The sample consists of approximately 140,000 clones, 70% to 90% of them appearing once. The chain joins TRBV27 to TRBJ2-7; maybe TRBD2 (5 bases). This receptor was identified in a man between 18 and 29 years old in good health and CMV-seropositive. Specimen: PBMCs. The CDR3: CASSFSWGVKVYEQYF. CDR3 nucleotide sequence: TGTGCCAGCAGTTTCTCGTGGGGAGTCAAGGTTTACGAGCAGTACTTC.